A single sample is the source of the 16 T cell receptor beta chains below, sequenced in a study of T-cell memory formation after mild COVID-19. Using its own MiXCR run on the 5' RACE reads, TCRdb lists one record per CDR3 protein. The sample carries roughly 190,000 distinct CDR3 sequences, approximately 20% recorded once. Sequenced sample: PBMCs or a T cell subset sorted from them (not recorded which). The receptors come from an adult woman who had mild COVID-19 (a few samples of this study predate the infection). Cell type and time point are not known.

This rearrangement joins TRBV14 to TRBJ1-2; 10 bases fit TRBD1. Unmatched junction bases numbered 4, after V lost 8 bases and J lost 10 bases. CDR1 is SGHDN, CDR2 FVKESK, per germline. The CDR3 has 11 amino acids. CDR3 sequence: CASRDRGAYTF. The CDR3 region has the DNA TGTGCCAGCCGGGACAGGGGAGCCTACACCTTC. The whole variable domain, remainder taken from reference TRBV14 and TRBJ1-2, is EAGVTQFPSHSVIEKGQTVTLRCDPISGHDNLYWYRRVMGKEIKFLLHFVKESKQDESGMPNNRFLAERTGGTYSTLKVQPAELEDSGVYFCASRDRGAYTFGSGTRLTVV.

In its sample, this clonotype was seen a few times. The genes are TRBV6-1 and TRBJ2-1; unclear D gene. This CDR3 region has 13 residues. Germline V CDR1 and CDR2: MNHNS, SASEGT. The germline V and J ends were trimmed by 2 bases and 7 bases, with 9 bases remaining between them. The CDR3, as DNA: TGTGCCAGCAGTGAACCCTTGAAGAATGAGCAGTTCTTC. It encodes CASSEPLKNEQFF.

The chain carries TRBV20-1 and TRBJ2-2; TRBD2 agrees at 14 bases. Per the germline V gene, CDR1 is DFQATT and CDR2 is SNEGSKA (reference sequence). After removal of 5 bases from V and 5 bases from J, the junction contained 4 bases not matched to a gene. CDR3 length equals 15 residues. The CDR3 nucleotides are TGCAGTGCTCGACTAGCGGGAGGGGGGACCGGGGAGCTGTTTTTT. Its protein is CSARLAGGGTGELFF.

V usage is TRBV6-5 and J usage is TRBJ1-1; TRBD1 matches 8 bases. Trimming removed 5 bases from V and 4 bases from J; junction bases left unmatched: 9. Germline V gene sequence: CDR1 MNHEY, CDR2 SVGAGI. CDR3 size: 15 residues. The DNA for the CDR3 is TGTGCCAGCAGTCGGATAACAGGGGGATCCACTGAAGCTTTCTTT. Its translation is CASSRITGGSTEAFF.

The J gene is TRBJ2-1, the V gene TRBV7-6, with D unclear. Deletions cut 5 bases from V and 1 base from J, with 12 bases between. Germline lookup yields CDR1 SGHVS and CDR2 FNYEAQ. This CDR3 has 15 amino acids. CDR3 in amino acids: CASSALDDSYNEQFF. In DNA, the CDR3 is TGTGCCAGCAGCGCCCTAGATGATTCCTACAATGAGCAGTTCTTC.

This clonotype appeared many times. The chain has TRBV7-9 and TRBJ1-2, with D perhaps matching TRBD1 (6 bases). In germline, CDR1 is SEHNR, CDR2 FQNEAQ (reference sequence). Trimming removed 1 base at V and 14 bases at J, with 14 bases between. This CDR3 is 12 amino acids long. The CDR3: CASSLDTGLCTF. The CDR3 region has the DNA TGTGCCAGCAGCTTAGACACAGGGTTGTGTACCTTC.

This clonotype has more than one count but fewer than ten. The genes are TRBV7-9 and TRBJ2-1; the match to TRBD2 covers 7 bases. After removal of 4 bases from V and 5 bases from J, the junction contained 20 bases not matched to a gene. This CDR3 is 19 amino acids long. Germline V gene data show CDR1 as SEHNR and CDR2 as FQNEAQ (reference sequence). CDR3 bases: TGTGCCAGCAGCTCCCTAACGTTTGCCCGCGGGGGTACGGACAATGAGCAGTTCTTC. This codes for CASSSLTFARGGTDNEQFF.

The chain is built from TRBV5-1 and TRBJ2-3, with D maybe TRBD1 (5 bases). V was clipped by 2 bases and J by 5 bases, with 15 bases between them. Germline V gives CDR1 SGHRS, CDR2 YFSETQ. The CDR3 covers 15 residues. CDR3 amino acids: CASSFGSQGRDTQYF. DNA for the CDR3: TGCGCCAGCAGCTTTGGAAGCCAGGGTAGAGATACGCAGTATTTT.

V and J are TRBV4-1 and TRBJ2-7; possibly TRBD2 for D (5 bases). CDR3 length: 15 amino acids. V dropped 4 bases and J dropped 0 bases, with 13 bases sitting between them. Germline lookup yields CDR1 MGHRA and CDR2 YSYEKL. The CDR3 DNA reads as TGCGCCAGCAGCCCCCTGGGAGCTAGCTCCTACGAGCAGTACTTC. Translated: CASSPLGASSYEQYF.

V is TRBV7-9 and J is TRBJ1-1; D unclear. The CDR3 consists of 14 residues. V dropped 3 bases and J dropped 4 bases, with 12 bases sitting between them. Germline assignment: CDR1 SEHNR and CDR2 FQNEAQ (reference sequence). CDR3 sequence: CASSLLEVGTEAFF. The CDR3 region has the DNA TGTGCCAGCAGCTTGTTGGAGGTGGGCACTGAAGCTTTCTTT.

The chain carries TRBV11-2 and TRBJ2-7; D is uncertain. Germline V gene lookup returns CDR1 SGHAT and CDR2 FQNNGV. V was clipped by 3 bases and J by 4 bases, with 10 bases between them. The CDR3 length is 13 residues. CDR3 DNA: TGTGCCAGCAGCTTCTCATCGAGTTACGAGCAGTACTTC. It specifies CASSFSSSYEQYF.

This clonotype occurred a few times. This sequence joins TRBV7-3 and TRBJ2-1, with TRBD1 matching over 7 bases. CDR1 and CDR2 (germline): SGHTA, FQGTGA. V dropped 5 bases and J dropped 8; count of bases not matched to a gene: 12. The CDR3 has 15 amino acids. The CDR3 nucleotides read TGTGCCAGCAGCGGAACAGGGGTAGCGTCGGATGAGCAGTTCTTC. It encodes CASSGTGVASDEQFF.

In its sample, this clonotype was seen a few times. The chain couples TRBV20-1 to TRBJ2-3; 15 bases agree with TRBD2. The germline CDR1 and CDR2 sequences are DFQATT and SNEGSKA (reference sequence). CDR3 length: 16 residues. V shed 5 bases, J shed 2 bases, and the junction held 5 bases outside the gene matches. CDR3 DNA: TGCAGTGCTCTGAGGACTAGCGGGAGGGACACAGATACGCAGTATTTT. This translates into CSALRTSGRDTDTQYF.

This clonotype was found a few times. The rearrangement joins TRBV7-3 to TRBJ1-1; possibly TRBD1 for D (5 bases). V was clipped by 7 bases and J by 5 bases, with 20 bases between them. In germline, CDR1 is SGHTA, CDR2 FQGTGA. The CDR3 is made up of 15 amino acids. The CDR3 nucleotides are TGTGCCAGCACCACTGTCGGCGGGGCGCGGACTGAAGCTTTCTTT. This encodes CASTTVGGARTEAFF.

This clonotype was detected a few times. The chain employs TRBV14 and TRBJ2-2; TRBD1 agrees at 7 bases. The V gene's germline CDR1 is SGHDN and CDR2 FVKESK. V gave up 4 bases and J gave up 9 bases; unmatched junction bases: 14. The CDR3 contains 16 residues. The CDR3 spells CASSPRRDSPYRELFF. As DNA, the CDR3 is TGTGCCAGCAGCCCCCGCCGGGACAGTCCTTACCGGGAGCTGTTTTTT.

This clonotype was counted only a few times. This CDR3 is CASSPMTVHNSPLHF. Written as DNA, the CDR3 is TGTGCCAGCAGCCCTATGACAGTTCATAATTCACCCCTCCACTTT. The chain uses TRBV3-1 and TRBJ1-6, with a possible D match to TRBD1 (5 bases). The CDR3 extends over 15 amino acids. Trimming cost V 4 bases and J 5 bases, with 12 bases left between them. Germline V gene data show CDR1 as LGHDT and CDR2 as YNNKEL (reference sequence). The full variable domain, in which reference TRBV3-1 and TRBJ1-6 provide the parts outside the CDR3, is DTAVSQTPKYLVTQMGNDKSIKCEQNLGHDTMYWYKQDSKKFLKIMFSYNNKELIINETVPNRFSPKSPDKAHLNLHINSLELGDSAVYFCASSPMTVHNSPLHFGNGTRLTVT.